These T cell receptor beta chains were read from a single sample in a study of cytomegalovirus exposure and HLA in healthy donors. Using immunoSEQ multiplex PCR, the repertoire was profiled, and TCRdb retains in-frame clones only, with some absent. Of some 130,000 clones in the sample, roughly 80% were seen once. The sample was PBMCs. The origin of the receptors is a young man in good health and CMV-seronegative. CDR3s include the opening cysteine and the closing phenylalanine or tryptophan. The order of the fields is D gene, clone size, V gene, J gene, CDR3 DNA, CDR3 protein. A D gene is named only where the DNA matches it firmly. The size of a clone is reported for some rows only, either as once, few or many, or as a class for expanded clones.

d_call: -; clone_size: -; v_call: TRBV6-6; j_call: TRBJ2-7; cdr3_nt: TGTGCCAGCAGTTACGGGACATCCGAGCAGTACTTC; cdr3_aa: CASSYGTSEQYF
d_call: -; clone_size: -; v_call: TRBV6-1; j_call: TRBJ1-3; cdr3_nt: TGTGCCAGCAGTGAAGCGCGGGGGAGCCCTGGAAACACCATATATTTT; cdr3_aa: CASSEARGSPGNTIYF
d_call: TRBD1; clone_size: -; v_call: TRBV9; j_call: TRBJ1-2; cdr3_nt: TGTGCCAGCAGCCCTCGACAGGGCCCATTTGGTGGCTACACCTTC; cdr3_aa: CASSPRQGPFGGYTF
d_call: -; clone_size: -; v_call: TRBV10-3; j_call: TRBJ2-5; cdr3_nt: TGTGCCATCGGACTGGAGGGCTCAGAGACCCAGTACTTC; cdr3_aa: CAIGLEGSETQYF
d_call: TRBD1; clone_size: -; v_call: TRBV7-9; j_call: TRBJ1-2; cdr3_nt: TGTTCCAGCAGCTCAGGGACAGCCCGTCTGAACTATGGCTACACCTTC; cdr3_aa: CSSSSGTARLNYGYTF
d_call: TRBD1; clone_size: -; v_call: TRBV6-1; j_call: TRBJ1-4; cdr3_nt: TGTGCCAGCAGTGCTACCCCCGGGACAGGGGATGAAAAACTGTTTTTT; cdr3_aa: CASSATPGTGDEKLFF
d_call: TRBD1; clone_size: -; v_call: TRBV11-2; j_call: TRBJ1-2; cdr3_nt: TGTGCCAGCAGCTTAGGAGCCGGGACAGCTAACTATGGCTACACCTTC; cdr3_aa: CASSLGAGTANYGYTF
d_call: TRBD1; clone_size: -; v_call: TRBV7-8; j_call: TRBJ2-1; cdr3_nt: TGTGCCAGCAGCGCCCGGTCAGGGGGTCGTCCCGCTGGAAACAATGAGCAGTTCTTC; cdr3_aa: CASSARSGGRPAGNNEQFF
d_call: TRBD1; clone_size: -; v_call: TRBV5-4; j_call: TRBJ1-2; cdr3_nt: TGTGCCAGCAGCTCTGACAGGGTTGGTGGCTACACCTTC; cdr3_aa: CASSSDRVGGYTF
d_call: -; clone_size: -; v_call: TRBV10-2; j_call: TRBJ1-5; cdr3_nt: TGCGCCAGCAGTGAAGTACGGCGGTTCAATCAGCCCCAGCATTTT; cdr3_aa: CASSEVRRFNQPQHF
d_call: -; clone_size: -; v_call: TRBV7-2; j_call: TRBJ2-2; cdr3_nt: TGTGCCAGCAGTAGCAATGGGGGCTGGAATCCCGGGGAGCTGTTTTTT; cdr3_aa: CASSSNGGWNPGELFF
d_call: TRBD1; clone_size: -; v_call: TRBV29-1; j_call: TRBJ1-1; cdr3_nt: TGCAGCGCCGGGACAGTGAACACTGAAGCTTTCTTT; cdr3_aa: CSAGTVNTEAFF
d_call: -; clone_size: -; v_call: TRBV19; j_call: TRBJ1-4; cdr3_nt: TGTGCCAGTACCCCCGGGGTTAAACTGTTTTTT; cdr3_aa: CASTPGVKLFF
d_call: -; clone_size: -; v_call: TRBV6-5; j_call: TRBJ1-1; cdr3_nt: TGTGCCAGCAGCCAGGTCGTATCTGAAGCTTTCTTT; cdr3_aa: CASSQVVSEAFF
d_call: -; clone_size: -; v_call: TRBV27; j_call: TRBJ1-2; cdr3_nt: TGTGCCAGCACCCCCACCGAGGGAGGACGGTATGGCTACACCTTC; cdr3_aa: CASTPTEGGRYGYTF
d_call: TRBD1; clone_size: once; v_call: TRBV20-1; j_call: TRBJ1-2; cdr3_nt: TGCAGTGCAAGGACAGGCTATGGCTACACCTTC; cdr3_aa: CSARTGYGYTF
d_call: -; clone_size: -; v_call: TRBV4-3; j_call: TRBJ1-1; cdr3_nt: TGCGCCAGCAGCCCTAAGCTGGAGACTGAAGCTTTCTTT; cdr3_aa: CASSPKLETEAFF
d_call: -; clone_size: -; v_call: TRBV10-3; j_call: TRBJ1-1; cdr3_nt: TGTGCCATCAGCAGCGGACAGTACACTGAAGCTTTCTTT; cdr3_aa: CAISSGQYTEAFF
d_call: -; clone_size: few; v_call: TRBV6-6; j_call: TRBJ1-1; cdr3_nt: TGTGCCAGCAGTTACTCGGGCAGGGCGGCTGAAGCTTTCTTT; cdr3_aa: CASSYSGRAAEAFF
d_call: TRBD1; clone_size: -; v_call: TRBV4-3; j_call: TRBJ2-7; cdr3_nt: TGCGCCAGCTCCCTCGGGACAGGGAACTACGAGCAGTACTTC; cdr3_aa: CASSLGTGNYEQYF
d_call: -; clone_size: -; v_call: TRBV30; j_call: TRBJ1-4; cdr3_nt: TGTGCCTGGCAGGGTGGCGAAACTAATGAAAAACTGTTTTTT; cdr3_aa: CAWQGGETNEKLFF
d_call: TRBD1; clone_size: few; v_call: TRBV6-5; j_call: TRBJ1-2; cdr3_nt: TGTGCCAGCAGCCCCAACAGGGGTCACTATGGCTACACCTTC; cdr3_aa: CASSPNRGHYGYTF
d_call: -; clone_size: few; v_call: TRBV10-3; j_call: TRBJ1-5; cdr3_nt: TGTGCCATCAGTGACTATAGCAATCAGCCCCAGCATTTT; cdr3_aa: CAISDYSNQPQHF
d_call: TRBD1; clone_size: -; v_call: TRBV9; j_call: TRBJ1-2; cdr3_nt: TGTGCCAGCAGCGCCACAGGGGAAAAAAACTATGGCTACACCTTC; cdr3_aa: CASSATGEKNYGYTF
d_call: TRBD1; clone_size: few; v_call: TRBV6-1; j_call: TRBJ1-4; cdr3_nt: TGTGCCAGCAGTGGACAGGGGGCGCGAGAAAAACTGTTTTTT; cdr3_aa: CASSGQGAREKLFF
d_call: -; clone_size: -; v_call: TRBV30; j_call: TRBJ1-1; cdr3_nt: TGTGCCTGGAGTAGGCCGGGTGAAGCTCTCTTT; cdr3_aa: CAWSRPGEALF
d_call: -; clone_size: -; v_call: TRBV2; j_call: TRBJ2-7; cdr3_nt: TGTGCCAGCAGTTTGGACAGCTCCTACGAGCAGTACTTC; cdr3_aa: CASSLDSSYEQYF
d_call: TRBD2; clone_size: -; v_call: TRBV9; j_call: TRBJ2-7; cdr3_nt: TGTGCCAGCAGCGTAGCTGGGTATCCAGCGGGGGGGCTAAGCGAGCAGTACTTC; cdr3_aa: CASSVAGYPAGGLSEQYF
d_call: -; clone_size: -; v_call: TRBV13; j_call: TRBJ2-2; cdr3_nt: TGTGCCAGCAGCTACGACAGCTCCGGCACCGGGGAGCTGTTTTTT; cdr3_aa: CASSYDSSGTGELFF
d_call: -; clone_size: -; v_call: TRBV5-1; j_call: TRBJ1-1; cdr3_nt: TGCGCCAGCAGCCCCGAGGAGCGGAGGAACACTGAAGCTTTCTTT; cdr3_aa: CASSPEERRNTEAFF
d_call: TRBD1; clone_size: -; v_call: TRBV2; j_call: TRBJ1-2; cdr3_nt: TGTGCCAGCAGTGATCTGGGACAGGGGTCTTATGGCTACACCTTC; cdr3_aa: CASSDLGQGSYGYTF
d_call: -; clone_size: once; v_call: TRBV18; j_call: TRBJ2-7; cdr3_nt: TGTGCCAGCTCACGCGCAGGGGACGAGCAGTACTTC; cdr3_aa: CASSRAGDEQYF
d_call: TRBD1; clone_size: -; v_call: TRBV27; j_call: TRBJ1-2; cdr3_nt: TGTGCCAGCAACCATTACCGGGACAGGGTTGATGGCTACACCTTC; cdr3_aa: CASNHYRDRVDGYTF
d_call: TRBD1; clone_size: -; v_call: TRBV6-5; j_call: TRBJ2-7; cdr3_nt: TGTGCCAGCAGTTACTCGACAGGGGGCTCCTACGAGCAGTACTTC; cdr3_aa: CASSYSTGGSYEQYF
d_call: -; clone_size: -; v_call: TRBV2; j_call: TRBJ2-7; cdr3_nt: TGTGCCAGCAGTGACAGGCAAGGCTCCTACGAGCAGTACTTC; cdr3_aa: CASSDRQGSYEQYF
d_call: -; clone_size: -; v_call: TRBV30; j_call: TRBJ1-3; cdr3_nt: TGTGCCTGGAGATTTACCCCCGGGGACACCATATATTTT; cdr3_aa: CAWRFTPGDTIYF
d_call: -; clone_size: -; v_call: TRBV30; j_call: TRBJ1-2; cdr3_nt: TGTGCCTGGAGTCTGCGGGCCCGCTATGGCTACACCTTC; cdr3_aa: CAWSLRARYGYTF
d_call: TRBD1; clone_size: few; v_call: TRBV4-2; j_call: TRBJ1-1; cdr3_nt: TGTGCCAGCAGCCCTACTGGGACAGGGAACACTGAAGCTTTCTTT; cdr3_aa: CASSPTGTGNTEAFF
d_call: -; clone_size: -; v_call: TRBV4-1; j_call: TRBJ1-1; cdr3_nt: TGCGCCAGCAGCCAAGCTGACCTCGTAGGGGTGAGCACTGAAGCTTTCTTT; cdr3_aa: CASSQADLVGVSTEAFF
d_call: TRBD1; clone_size: -; v_call: TRBV4-3; j_call: TRBJ1-2; cdr3_nt: TGCGCCAGCAGCCCAGGGAGACAGGGGAGCTATGGCTACACCTTC; cdr3_aa: CASSPGRQGSYGYTF
d_call: TRBD1; clone_size: -; v_call: TRBV5-1; j_call: TRBJ2-1; cdr3_nt: TGCGCCAGCAGCTCCCCCGGGACAGGGTACAATGAGCAGTTCTTC; cdr3_aa: CASSSPGTGYNEQFF
d_call: -; clone_size: -; v_call: TRBV4-3; j_call: TRBJ2-1; cdr3_nt: TGCGCCAGCAGCCAAGAACGCGTCCTCTACAATGAGCAGTTCTTC; cdr3_aa: CASSQERVLYNEQFF
d_call: -; clone_size: once; v_call: TRBV19; j_call: TRBJ1-5; cdr3_nt: TGTGCCAGTAGTCTCTATGGCAATCAGCCCCAGCATTTT; cdr3_aa: CASSLYGNQPQHF
d_call: -; clone_size: -; v_call: TRBV6-1; j_call: TRBJ1-1; cdr3_nt: TGTGCCAGCAGCTTCGACAGGATACCTGAAGCTTTCTTT; cdr3_aa: CASSFDRIPEAFF
d_call: -; clone_size: -; v_call: TRBV19; j_call: TRBJ1-5; cdr3_nt: TGTGCCAGTAGTATCATCCAGTCTAGCAATCAGCCCCAGCATTTT; cdr3_aa: CASSIIQSSNQPQHF